These 23 T cell receptor beta chains were sequenced from one sample in a study of blood T cell repertoires in COVID-19. Generated by immunoSEQ multiplex PCR, the TCRdb table keeps only in-frame clones and is missing some. The table has some 100,000 clones, approximately 91% seen once. Sample: peripheral blood. These receptors originate from a human donor with active COVID-19. The donor label of this sample is uncertain.

The chain joins TRBV20-1 to TRBJ2-1; D may be TRBD2 (7 bases). The V end was cut by 3 bases, the J end by 6 bases, with 15 bases between. Germline V CDR1 and CDR2: DFQATT, SNEGSKA (reference sequence). CDR3 length: 14 amino acids. The CDR3: CSASGAGAFNEQFF. The DNA for the CDR3 is TGCAGTGCTAGTGGCGCGGGGGCCTTCAATGAGCAGTTCTTC.

The rearrangement uses TRBV6-6 and TRBJ2-7; tentative D call: TRBD1 (6 bases). Germline V lookup: CDR1 MNHNY, CDR2 SVGAGI (reference sequence). V shed 2 bases and J shed 3 bases, with 11 bases lying between them. There are 14 residues in the CDR3. CDR3 nucleotide sequence: TGTGCCAGCAGTTACCAACAGGGCGGCTACGAGCAGTACTTC. Protein: CASSYQQGGYEQYF.

Here the CDR3 reads CASSPDRGNEQFF. The CDR3 DNA is TGTGCCAGCAGCCCGGACAGGGGCAATGAGCAGTTCTTC. V and J are TRBV12-3 or TRBV12-4 and TRBJ2-1, with TRBD1 matching over 9 bases. After removal of 6 bases from V and 6 bases from J, the junction contained 3 bases not matched to a gene. CDR3 length equals 13 residues.

The chain joins TRBV9 to TRBJ2-3; TRBD1 matches at 10 bases. The CDR3 runs to 17 residues. The V and J ends lost 1 base and 2 bases, in that order; junction bases with no gene match: 7. Germline CDR1 is SGDLS and CDR2 is YYNGEE. The CDR3 DNA follows: TGTGCCAGCAGCGTAAAGGGGGACAGGGGCCTCACAGATACGCAGTATTTT. Its translation is CASSVKGDRGLTDTQYF.

The gene calls are TRBV7-3 and TRBJ2-1, with D possibly being TRBD1 (5 bases). V lost 0 bases to trimming and J lost 12 bases, with 15 bases between them. CDR1 is SGHTA and CDR2 is FQGTGA in the germline V gene. The CDR3 loop spans 14 amino acids. CDR3 protein: CASSLTVEWGGQFF. CDR3 nucleotides: TGTGCCAGCAGCTTAACAGTAGAATGGGGCGGGCAGTTCTTC.

The chain couples TRBV6-5 to TRBJ2-1, with TRBD2 identical over 8 bases. This CDR3 is 15 amino acids long. Germline V gives CDR1 MNHEY, CDR2 SVGAGI. J lost 4 bases, V lost 6 bases, and 8 bases had no gene match. The CDR3 DNA sequence: TGTGCCAGCAGGGACGGGGGGGCAGGTTACAATGAGCAGTTCTTC. This sequence encodes CASRDGGAGYNEQFF.

The rearrangement uses TRBV24-1 and TRBJ1-2; TRBD1 might be the D (6 bases). V was pared by 3 bases and J by 2 bases, with 12 bases between. The CDR3 runs to 15 residues. Germline lookup yields CDR1 KGHDR and CDR2 SFDVKD. This CDR3 reads CATSDPTGFNYGYTF. CDR3 coding DNA: TGTGCCACCAGTGATCCCACAGGGTTCAACTATGGCTACACCTTC.

The chain links TRBV13 to TRBJ2-7; 7 bases are a match to TRBD2. The CDR3 spans 11 residues. After removal of 5 bases from V and 6 bases from J, the junction contained 1 base not matched to a gene. Germline V gene data show CDR1 as PRHDT and CDR2 as FYEKMQ (reference sequence). The CDR3 DNA follows: TGTGCCAGCAGCGGGAGGGGCGAGCAGTACTTC. It encodes CASSGRGEQYF.

CDR3 DNA sequence: TGCGCCAGCAGCGCCGGGACAGGACATTACAATGAGCAGTTCTTC. It codes for CASSAGTGHYNEQFF. The chain recombines TRBV5-1 with TRBJ2-1; 8 bases match TRBD1. This CDR3 is 15 amino acids long. J was trimmed by 4 bases and V by 4 bases; bases with no gene match: 7. CDR1 is SGHRS, CDR2 YFSETQ, per germline.

On this clone itself: This is likely a read error, given that the CDR3 carries no conserved phenylalanine or tryptophan at its end. The limits of the CDR3 on the DNA are not certain, so only TCRdb's listed CDR3 is given. The J gene is TRBJ2-7, the V gene TRBV27; the table's D call TRBD1 went unverified against the DNA. Counting both end residues, the CDR3 totals 14 amino acids. Germline lookup yields CDR1 MNHEY and CDR2 SMNVEV (reference sequence). This CDR3 is CASSLSGDRGLHVL.

V and J are TRBV19 and TRBJ1-5; 7 nucleotides line up with TRBD1. Germline CDR1 and CDR2: LNHDA and SQIVND (reference sequence). J was trimmed by 9 bases and V by 1 base; bases with no gene match: 12. The CDR3 loop spans 16 amino acids. The CDR3 nucleotides are TGTGCCAGTAGTATAGCAGGGGGGACGGAGAAATGGCCCCAGCATTTT. It specifies CASSIAGGTEKWPQHF.

J is TRBJ2-3 and V is TRBV5-1; 12 bases match TRBD2. Germline assignment: CDR1 SGHRS and CDR2 YFSETQ. The CDR3 length is 16 residues. With 4 bases clipped from V and 4 bases from J, the junction kept 7 bases outside the gene matches. The CDR3 DNA follows: TGCGCCAGCAGCGCCTTGACTAGCGGGGGAGCAGATACGCAGTATTTT. Translation gives CASSALTSGGADTQYF. Based on the CDR3 plus reference TRBV5-1 and TRBJ2-3, the full variable domain is KAGVTQTPRYLIKTRGQQVTLSCSPISGHRSVSWYQQTPGQGLQFLFEYFSETQRNKGNFPGRFSGRQFSNSRSEMNVSTLELGDSALYLCASSALTSGGADTQYFGPGTRLTVL.

The chain is built from TRBV4-3 and TRBJ2-7, with TRBD1 matching over 10 bases. CDR3 length: 17 amino acids. The V gene's germline CDR1 is LGHNA and CDR2 YSLEER. Trimming took 0 bases from V and 3 from J; bases not matched to a gene: 8. The CDR3 loop reads CASSQDSGTGENYEQYF. DNA of the CDR3: TGCGCCAGCAGCCAAGATTCGGGGACAGGGGAAAACTACGAGCAGTACTTC.

V usage is TRBV10-2 and J usage is TRBJ2-5; TRBD2 matches 9 bases. The CDR3 is 12 residues long. V lost 11 bases, J lost 4 bases, and 5 bases stayed unmatched. The germline CDR1 and CDR2 sequences are WSHSY and SAAADI. CDR3 amino acids: CADLSGGETQYF. Here the CDR3 DNA reads TGCGCCGACCTTAGCGGGGGAGAGACCCAGTACTTC.

The J gene is TRBJ2-3, the V gene TRBV18; 8 bases map to TRBD1. With V trimmed by 3 bases and J by 3 bases, 8 bases remained unmatched. The length of the CDR3 is 16 residues. Per the germline V gene, CDR1 is KGHSH and CDR2 is LQKENI. DNA of the CDR3: TGTGCCAGCTCACCTCCAGGACAGGGTGGGACAGATACGCAGTATTTT. This encodes CASSPPGQGGTDTQYF.

This sequence joins TRBV7-8 and TRBJ2-3; 11 bases agree with TRBD2. The junction had 14 bases not matched to a gene; V was cut back by 3 bases and J by 6 bases. CDR1 and CDR2 from the germline V gene are SGHVS and FQNEAQ. This CDR3 has 18 amino acids. CDR3 in DNA: TGTGCCAGCAGCTTGGGACTAGCGGTTGGAACCCTGTCGGATACGCAGTATTTT. It encodes CASSLGLAVGTLSDTQYF.

The rearrangement uses TRBV9 and TRBJ2-3; D gene unclear. The CDR3 spans 13 residues. V was shortened by 0 bases and J by 8 bases, with 10 bases between the two germline ends. CDR1 and CDR2 (germline): SGDLS, YYNGEE. CDR3 amino acids: CASSVGRSSTQYF. The CDR3 bases are TGTGCCAGCAGCGTAGGAAGATCTAGTACGCAGTATTTT.

V gene TRBV6-2 or TRBV6-3 combines with J gene TRBJ2-1; 7 positions match TRBD1. Trimming removed 4 bases from V and 0 bases from J; junction bases left unmatched: 0. The CDR3 sequence is 14 residues long. In germline, CDR1 is MNHEY, CDR2 SVGEGT. CDR3 residues: CASSWDSSYNEQFF. CDR3 bases: TGTGCCAGCAGTTGGGACAGCTCCTACAATGAGCAGTTCTTC.

V gene TRBV19 combines with J gene TRBJ1-1; D is undetermined. Germline CDR1 LNHDA, CDR2 SQIVND (reference sequence). This CDR3 is 13 amino acids long. V lost 8 bases to trimming and J lost 8 bases, with 18 bases between them. In nucleotides, the CDR3 is TGTGCCAGTCGCCGGGAGATTAATTTAGAAGCTTTCTTT. Amino acid sequence: CASRREINLEAFF.

The chain carries TRBV12-2 and TRBJ2-7; TRBD1 reflects the table's D call only, with no check against the DNA. TRBV12-2 is designated a pseudogene. CDR3 size: 14 residues. The CDR3 loop is CASRAGVLGYEQYF. CDR3 sequence (DNA): TGTGCAAGTCGCGCAGGGGTACTAGGCTACGAGCAGTACTTC.

The chain combines TRBV6-5 with TRBJ2-3; D remains ambiguous. Trimming cost V 6 bases and J 5 bases, with 12 bases left between them. The CDR3 extends over 13 amino acids. Germline-derived CDR1 and CDR2 are MNHEY and SVGAGI. As DNA, the CDR3 is TGTGCCAGCAGATTAGGAGTGGTAGATACGCAGTATTTT. It specifies CASRLGVVDTQYF.

The chain combines TRBV7-2 with TRBJ1-1, with D perhaps matching TRBD1 (5 bases). Germline V CDR1 and CDR2: SGHTA, FQGNSA. Between the trimmed V and J ends, which lost 4 bases and 3 bases, there was a span of 12 bases. This CDR3 is 14 amino acids long. The CDR3 bases are TGTGCCAGCAGCTCAATAGACAGCTACACTGAAGCTTTCTTT. It specifies CASSSIDSYTEAFF.

CDR3 in amino acids: CASSVGGQTYNEQFF. The CDR3 coding sequence is TGTGCCAGCAGCGTAGGAGGTCAGACCTACAATGAGCAGTTCTTC. The rearrangement joins TRBV9 to TRBJ2-1; D ambiguous. Germline V gene lookup returns CDR1 SGDLS and CDR2 YYNGEE. The length of the CDR3 is 15 residues. Between the trimmed V and J ends, which lost 0 bases and 2 bases, there was a span of 9 bases.